This T cell receptor beta chain was retrieved from a study of cytomegalovirus exposure and HLA in healthy donors. Regarding the study as a whole: Analysis was carried out at a later point, and it linked a missense DCLRE1C variant to TCR beta V- and J-gene trimming. In a later analysis, at a false discovery rate of 0.05, 15,000 to 20,000 TCR beta sequences matched HLA alleles.

The CDR3 is 14 amino acids. With 0 bases removed from V and 7 bases from J, the gap between germline ends came to 12 bases. The germline CDR1 and CDR2 sequences are LGHNA and YSLEER. As for this clone: The antigen is not known.

Primers: 60 Vbeta forward and 13 Jbeta reverse. Profiled with immunoSEQ multiplex PCR; TCRdb holds only in-frame clones, not every one. The sample has around 120,000 clones; 70% to 80% are singletons. The chain couples TRBV4-3 to TRBJ1-1, with a weak D call TRBD1 (5 bases). Sequencing was carried out using PBMCs. The receptor was derived from a woman between 50 and 59 years old in good health and CMV-seropositive. CDR3 nucleotide sequence: TGCGCCAGCAGCCAAGACAGGGATCCCGGTGAAGCTTTCTTT. Its translation: CASSQDRDPGEAFF.